These 27 T cell receptor beta chains were all obtained from the same sample, sequenced in a study of blood T cell repertoires in COVID-19. The table came from immunoSEQ multiplex PCR; TCRdb's copy has only in-frame clones and leaves some out. The sample yields roughly 300,000 clones, 85% to 90% seen once. The material sequenced was PBMCs or T cells enriched from blood (not recorded which). Receptors originate from a man aged 25-45 years who had recovered from COVID-19.

This rearrangement joins TRBV19 to TRBJ1-3, with 7 positions matching TRBD1. The CDR3 runs 17 residues. V lost 4 bases, J lost 0 bases, and 9 bases stayed unmatched. Germline V gene sequence: CDR1 LNHDA, CDR2 SQIVND (reference sequence). The CDR3: CASSTPRQGASGNTIYF. The CDR3 DNA sequence: TGTGCCAGTAGTACCCCCCGACAGGGAGCCTCTGGAAACACCATATATTTT.

The chain is built from TRBV2 and TRBJ2-6; no definite D call. CDR1 is SNHLY, CDR2 FYNNEI, per germline. This CDR3 comprises 16 residues. Trimming stripped 4 bases from V and 4 bases from J, with 14 bases between. CDR3 protein: CASSGRLLGGANVLTF. The CDR3 DNA sequence: TGTGCCAGCAGTGGGCGGTTGCTTGGGGGGGCCAACGTCCTGACTTTC.

The CDR3 bases are TGTGCCAGCAGCCCCAGGTCCGGGAGAATGAACACCGGGGAGCTGTTTTTT. It codes for CASSPRSGRMNTGELFF. The rearrangement uses TRBV9 and TRBJ2-2; D is possibly TRBD2 (6 bases). Trimming took off 4 bases at V and 1 base at J, with 17 bases between the two ends. This CDR3 spans 17 amino acids. Germline values: CDR1 SGDLS, CDR2 YYNGEE. Looking up the rest from reference TRBV9 and TRBJ2-2 gives the full variable domain: DSGVTQTPKHLITATGQRVTLRCSPRSGDLSVYWYQQSLDQGLQFLIQYYNGEERAKGNILERFSAQQFPDLHSELNLSSLELGDSALYFCASSPRSGRMNTGELFFGEGSRLTVL.

The chain couples TRBV11-2 to TRBJ2-2; D is unclear. Germline V gene sequence: CDR1 SGHAT, CDR2 FQNNGV. CDR3 length equals 11 residues. V dropped 7 bases and J dropped 5 bases, with 5 bases sitting between them. This CDR3 is CASIQTGELFF. Written as DNA, the CDR3 is TGTGCCAGCATCCAGACCGGGGAGCTGTTTTTT.

This chain's CDR3 is CASAQGVNEQFF. CDR3 in DNA: TGTGCCTCCGCACAGGGGGTCAATGAGCAGTTCTTC. This chain joins TRBV30 and TRBJ2-1; 8 bases map to TRBD1. V shed 7 bases, J shed 6 bases, and the junction held 5 bases outside the gene matches. CDR3 length: 12 residues. Germline values: CDR1 GTSNPN, CDR2 SVGIG (reference sequence). Full variable domain (remainder filled in from reference TRBV30 and TRBJ2-1): SQTIHQWPATLVQPVGSPLSLECTVEGTSNPNLYWYRQAAGRGLQLLFYSVGIGQISSEVPQNLSASRPQDRQFILSSKKLLLSDSGFYLCASAQGVNEQFFGPGTRLTVL.

The CDR3 is CASSRTSGRTDTQYF. CDR3 DNA sequence: TGTGCCAGTAGCCGCACTAGCGGACGCACAGATACGCAGTATTTT. The chain combines TRBV19 with TRBJ2-3; 8 bases align to TRBD2. The germline CDR1 and CDR2 sequences are LNHDA and SQIVND (reference sequence). The V segment lost 6 bases and the J segment 1 base; nucleotides outside the gene matches: 6. The CDR3 loop spans 15 amino acids.

The V and J genes are TRBV6-5 and TRBJ1-5; D might be TRBD1 (5 bases). This CDR3 comprises 14 residues. The germline V gene has CDR1 MNHEY and CDR2 SVGAGI. The V gene lost 0 bases and the J gene lost 5 bases, with 8 bases spanning the gap. This CDR3 reads CASSYSQGHQPQHF. The CDR3 DNA reads as TGTGCCAGCAGTTACTCGCAGGGCCATCAGCCCCAGCATTTT.

The chain couples TRBV18 to TRBJ1-1, with 8 bases fitting TRBD1. This CDR3 contains 13 residues. V was pared by 4 bases and J by 4 bases, with 2 bases of the junction left unmatched. Germline V CDR1 and CDR2: KGHSH, LQKENI. The CDR3 loop reads CASSLGQGTEAFF. The CDR3 nucleotides are TGTGCCAGCTCACTCGGACAGGGCACTGAAGCTTTCTTT.

This chain connects TRBV30 to TRBJ2-7; TRBD1 might be the D (6 bases). V was trimmed by 5 bases and J by 6 bases, leaving 17 bases between them. The CDR3 covers 13 residues. Germline V CDR1 and CDR2: GTSNPN, SVGIG (reference sequence). Here the CDR3 reads CAWRRDTTSEQYF. The CDR3 DNA reads as TGTGCCTGGCGCCGGGACACCACCAGCGAGCAGTACTTC.

This chain joins TRBV20-1 and TRBJ2-7; unclear D gene. Per germline, CDR1 DFQATT and CDR2 SNEGSKA (reference sequence). The V gene lost 3 bases and the J gene lost 3 bases, with 15 bases spanning the gap. This CDR3 contains 14 residues. Written as DNA, the CDR3 is TGCAGTGCTAGTCCAGCAGGCCCCGACTACGAGCAGTACTTC. It translates to CSASPAGPDYEQYF.

The chain uses TRBV27 and TRBJ1-2, with 11 bases that match TRBD1. With V trimmed by 5 bases and J by 5 bases, 13 bases remained unmatched. This CDR3 contains 17 residues. Germline V gene sequence: CDR1 MNHEY, CDR2 SMNVEV (reference sequence). CDR3 nucleotides: TGTGCCAGCAGTCCCACCGGGACAGGGGGGTTTGTATATGGCTACACCTTC. Translation: CASSPTGTGGFVYGYTF.

The chain couples TRBV18 to TRBJ2-5; 7 bases line up with TRBD2. The CDR3 is made up of 14 amino acids. The germline CDR1 and CDR2 sequences are KGHSH and LQKENI. The V segment lost 3 bases and the J segment 3 bases; nucleotides outside the gene matches: 4. The CDR3 coding sequence is TGTGCCAGCTCACCGTCTAGCGGAAAAGAGACCCAGTACTTC. Amino acid sequence: CASSPSSGKETQYF.

The gene calls are TRBV29-1 and TRBJ2-1; possible D gene TRBD1, 6 bases. The V gene's germline CDR1 is SQVTM and CDR2 ANQGSEA. Trimming shortened V by 7 bases and J by 4 bases, and 14 bases separated the two germline ends. The CDR3 sequence is 13 residues long. CDR3 in amino acids: CSAFDRMYNEQFF. The DNA for the CDR3 is TGCAGCGCCTTTGACAGGATGTACAATGAGCAGTTCTTC.

This rearrangement joins TRBV18 to TRBJ1-1, with 8 bases identical to TRBD1. Germline CDR1 reads KGHSH; CDR2 reads LQKENI. V was pared by 2 bases and J by 1 base, with 3 bases of the junction left unmatched. The CDR3 is 15 amino acids. In nucleotides, the CDR3 is TGTGCCAGCTCACCAACACAGGGGGGGAACACTGAAGCTTTCTTT. It encodes CASSPTQGGNTEAFF.

The chain is built from TRBV6-5 and TRBJ1-2; 9 bases align to TRBD1. J lost 0 bases, V lost 4 bases, and 6 bases had no gene match. Germline V gene sequence: CDR1 MNHEY, CDR2 SVGAGI. This CDR3 has 16 residues. CDR3 amino acids: CASSFYRGLSNYGYTF. The CDR3 region has the DNA TGTGCCAGCAGTTTCTACAGGGGGCTTTCTAACTATGGCTACACCTTC.

This rearrangement joins TRBV19 to TRBJ2-1; 15 nucleotides line up with TRBD2. CDR1 is LNHDA and CDR2 is SQIVND in the germline V gene (reference sequence). The CDR3 is 16 amino acids. V was clipped by 4 bases and J by 7 bases; unmatched bases: 5. The CDR3 sequence: CASSKWTSGRGNEQFF. The CDR3 region has the DNA TGTGCCAGTAGTAAGTGGACTAGCGGGAGGGGGAATGAGCAGTTCTTC.

This chain joins TRBV7-9 and TRBJ1-6; 7 bases map to TRBD1. Trimming removed 7 bases from V and 12 bases from J; junction bases left unmatched: 15. This CDR3 region has 15 residues. CDR1 is SEHNR and CDR2 is FQNEAQ in the germline V gene (reference sequence). CDR3 region: CASNYGAGGEVPLHF. CDR3 bases: TGTGCCAGCAACTATGGGGCAGGGGGAGAGGTACCCCTCCACTTT.

The chain joins TRBV18 to TRBJ1-4; D is unresolved. V was shortened by 3 bases and J by 2 bases, with 13 bases between the two germline ends. Germline lookup yields CDR1 KGHSH and CDR2 LQKENI. The length of the CDR3 is 16 residues. CDR3 DNA sequence: TGTGCCAGCTCACCGGTTGGAGAGTCGACTAATGAAAAACTGTTTTTT. Amino acids: CASSPVGESTNEKLFF.

To note about this clone: Within the sample, other DNA sequences also encode this same CDR3. The chain joins TRBV19 to TRBJ1-2; perhaps TRBD1 as D (6 bases). Germline values: CDR1 LNHDA, CDR2 SQIVND (reference sequence). The CDR3 runs to 13 residues. V lost 0 bases and J 4 bases, leaving 6 bases between the germline ends. CDR3 sequence: CASSIDRGYGYTF. The CDR3 DNA sequence: TGTGCCAGTAGTATAGACAGGGGCTATGGCTACACCTTC. The variable domain in full, completed from reference TRBV19 and TRBJ1-2, reads DGGITQSPKYLFRKEGQNVTLSCEQNLNHDAMYWYRQDPGQGLRLIYYSQIVNDFQKGDIAEGYSVSREKKESFPLTVTSAQKNPTAFYLCASSIDRGYGYTFGSGTRLTVV.

The V call is TRBV27, the J call TRBJ2-5; D ambiguous. Germline V gene lookup returns CDR1 MNHEY and CDR2 SMNVEV (reference sequence). This CDR3 is built from 15 residues. Trimming pared 6 bases from V and 4 bases from J, leaving 18 bases between. The CDR3 DNA is TGTGCCAGCAGCCCACGTTCGGTCCTGTCAGAGACCCAGTACTTC. Amino acid sequence: CASSPRSVLSETQYF.

The J gene is TRBJ2-3, the V gene TRBV2; no firm D call. This CDR3 has 11 residues. V was trimmed by 8 bases and J by 6 bases, leaving 9 bases between them. Germline V gives CDR1 SNHLY, CDR2 FYNNEI. Written as DNA, the CDR3 is TGTGCCAGCCCTGGGCCCGATACGCAGTATTTT. It yields the protein CASPGPDTQYF. Full variable domain (rest looked up from reference TRBV2 and TRBJ2-3): EPEVTQTPSHQVTQMGQEVILRCVPISNHLYFYWYRQILGQKVEFLVSFYNNEISEKSEIFDDQFSVERPDGSNFTLKIRSTKLEDSAMYFCASPGPDTQYFGPGTRLTVL.

This clone was recorded once. The V call is TRBV5-1, the J call TRBJ1-6; D not certain. V was trimmed by 2 bases and J by 0 bases, leaving 6 bases between them. The CDR3 covers 15 residues. The germline V gene encodes CDR1 SGHRS and CDR2 YFSETQ. This CDR3 is CASSLQSSYNSPLHF. In nucleotides, the CDR3 is TGCGCCAGCAGCTTACAGAGCTCCTATAATTCACCCCTCCACTTT.

This clone was found once. The chain has TRBV28 and TRBJ2-4; 7 bases agree with TRBD2. The germline gives CDR1 MDHEN, CDR2 SYDVKM. The CDR3 loop spans 16 amino acids. With V trimmed by 4 bases and J by 5 bases, 11 bases remained unmatched. CDR3 coding DNA: TGTGCCAGCAGTTCGCGGCGCGCCAGCGGGGAAAACATTCAGTACTTC. Protein sequence: CASSSRRASGENIQYF.

CDR3 nucleotides: TGCAGCGTTGAAAACTACCAGGGTACTTCGAACACTGAAGCTTTCTTT. It yields the protein CSVENYQGTSNTEAFF. The chain combines TRBV29-1 with TRBJ1-1; a possible D gene is TRBD1 (5 bases). Per germline, CDR1 SQVTM and CDR2 ANQGSEA. This CDR3 is 16 amino acids long. The ends were cut back, 2 bases at V and 1 base at J, with 17 bases in the middle.

In its sample, this clone was seen once. The J gene is TRBJ2-3, the V gene TRBV4-1; tentatively, D is TRBD2 (6 bases). Trimming took off 3 bases at V and 0 bases at J, with 13 bases between the two ends. The CDR3 contains 16 residues. Per germline, CDR1 MGHRA and CDR2 YSYEKL. The CDR3, as DNA: TGCGCCAGCAGCCAGGGACTGTCAACTAGCACAGATACGCAGTATTTT. Protein sequence: CASSQGLSTSTDTQYF.

V gene TRBV10-3 combines with J gene TRBJ2-7; D remains unclear. V shed 4 bases and J shed 4 bases, with 14 bases lying between them. From germline, CDR1 is ENHRY and CDR2 SYGVKD. The length of the CDR3 is 14 residues. The CDR3 region is CAISVRRGSYEQYF. CDR3 DNA: TGTGCCATCAGTGTAAGGAGAGGATCATACGAGCAGTACTTC.

The chain combines TRBV29-1 with TRBJ2-7, with 10 nucleotides matching TRBD1. Per the germline V gene, CDR1 is SQVTM and CDR2 is ANQGSEA. The length of the CDR3 is 18 residues. Germline trimming cut 7 bases from V and 3 bases from J; bases unmatched to any gene: 21. CDR3 nucleotide sequence: TGCAGCGCCGAGTGGGCACCGGGACAGGGGAGGGGAAGCTACGAGCAGTACTTC. This codes for CSAEWAPGQGRGSYEQYF.